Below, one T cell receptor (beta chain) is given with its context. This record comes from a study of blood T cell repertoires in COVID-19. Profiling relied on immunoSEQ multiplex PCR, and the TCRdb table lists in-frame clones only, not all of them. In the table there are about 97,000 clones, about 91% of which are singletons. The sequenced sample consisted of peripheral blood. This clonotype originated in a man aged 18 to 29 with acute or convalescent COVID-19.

CDR3 nucleotide sequence: TGTGCCAGCTCACCAGACAATACCTACGAGCAGTACTTC. It translates to CASSPDNTYEQYF. The rearrangement joins TRBV18 to TRBJ2-7; D unresolved. Deletions cut 2 bases from V and 2 bases from J, with 7 bases between. Germline CDR1 is KGHSH and CDR2 is LQKENI. The CDR3 has 13 residues.